This T cell receptor (beta chain) was recorded in a study of T cells in Graves' hyperthyroidism and ophthalmopathy. Study-wide background: Any treatment followed the collection of peripheral blood at initial diagnosis.

The hyperthyroidism was newly diagnosed and had lasted under 2 months; the patients were aged 18 to 65. Using around 10 ml of fresh peripheral blood, PBMCs were prepared. CDR1 DFQATT and CDR2 SNEGSKA come from the germline V gene (reference sequence). The CDR3 covers 11 residues. V dropped 4 bases and J dropped 7 bases, with 9 bases sitting between them. What was amplified from RNA transcripts were TCR beta CDR3 regions. The TCR CDR3 was amplified in a first-round RT-PCR using the HTBI primer set. Using its own MiXCR run on the multiplex PCR reads, TCRdb lists one record per CDR3 protein. Of roughly 400,000 distinct CDR3 sequences listed, approximately 25% are singletons.

The sequence came from a man aged 50 to 60 with Graves' hyperthyroidism. The V and J genes are TRBV20-1 and TRBJ2-3; D uncertain. The sample taken for sequencing was blood. CDR3 nucleotides: TGCAGTGCTACAACCTCGAATACGCAGTATTTT. It specifies CSATTSNTQYF.